A selection of T cell receptor beta chains follows, all from one sample in a study of T cells in Graves' hyperthyroidism and ophthalmopathy. Using its own MiXCR run on the multiplex PCR reads, TCRdb lists one record per CDR3 protein. The data hold hundreds of thousands of distinct CDR3 sequences, with 15% to 18% observed a single time. The sequenced sample consisted of blood. Every receptor here comes from a woman between 18 and 30 years old with Graves' hyperthyroidism. Both conserved end residues are part of each CDR3. Each record gives: clone size, D gene, V gene, J gene, CDR3 length, CDR3 DNA, CDR3 protein. The D gene is left open where the match is weak. The size field is filled for only some rows; it gives once, few, many or a size class.

many	TRBD1	TRBV5-1	TRBJ2-7	15	TGCGCCAGCAGCTTACGGGGACAGGGGCCCTACGAGCAGTACTTC	CASSLRGQGPYEQYF
many	TRBD1	TRBV20-1	TRBJ1-1	14	TGCAGTGCTGGGGGGACAGCCGTGAACACTGAAGCTTTCTTT	CSAGGTAVNTEAFF
many	TRBD1	TRBV20-1	TRBJ1-5	12	TGCAGTGCCAAGACAGGGGTTCAGCCCCAGCATTTT	CSAKTGVQPQHF
few	.	TRBV5-1	TRBJ2-2	16	TGCGCCAGCAGCCCCCGTACGGGGACGAACACCGGGGAGCTGTTTTTT	CASSPRTGTNTGELFF
many	.	TRBV5-1	TRBJ1-1	16	TGCGCCAGCAGCTTGGCCCGCGCGACAGAAAACACTGAAGCTTTCTTT	CASSLARATENTEAFF
.	TRBD1	TRBV9	TRBJ1-4	15	TGTGCCAGCAGCCCTACAGGGGCACCTAATGAAAAACTGTTTTTT	CASSPTGAPNEKLFF
.	.	TRBV6-4	TRBJ1-4	13	TGTGCCAGCAGTGACCAAACGGGGGGAAAACTGTTTTTT	CASSDQTGGKLFF
few	TRBD1	TRBV18	TRBJ2-5	13	TGTGCCAGCTTACGGGACAGGGGACAGACCCAGTACTTC	CASLRDRGQTQYF
many	.	TRBV6-2/TRBV6-3	TRBJ2-1	11	TGTGCCAGCATGCAGGGACATGAGCAGTTCTTC	CASMQGHEQFF
many	.	TRBV10-3	TRBJ2-3	11	TGTGCCATCAGCGACACAGATACGCAGTATTTT	CAISDTDTQYF
few	.	TRBV11-2	TRBJ2-2	14	TGTGCCAGCAGCTTTGTCTGGGGTGCCGGGGAGCTGTTTTTT	CASSFVWGAGELFF
many	.	TRBV7-3	TRBJ1-1	14	TGTGCCAGCAGCTTAACCGCGAGGAACACTGAAGCTTTCTTT	CASSLTARNTEAFF
.	TRBD1	TRBV18	TRBJ2-3	15	TGTGCCAGCTCACCATTGGGACAGCCTGACGCATCGCAGTATTTT	CASSPLGQPDASQYF
.	TRBD2	TRBV7-2	TRBJ2-1	15	TGTGCCAGCAGCTTAGTAGGCGGGAGGGCGAATGAGCAGTTCTTC	CASSLVGGRANEQFF
many	.	TRBV7-9	TRBJ2-5	14	TGTGCCAGCAGCACCCGGACAGCTACGGAGACCCAGTACTTC	CASSTRTATETQYF
many	TRBD2	TRBV7-2	TRBJ2-5	15	TGTGCCAGCAGCTTAGTCACTAGCGGGGGTGGGACCCAGTACTTC	CASSLVTSGGGTQYF
many	.	TRBV7-6	TRBJ1-1	18	TGTGCCAGCAGCTTATCAAGCTCCGGACAGCTTATGAACACTGAAGCTTTCTTT	CASSLSSSGQLMNTEAFF
many	.	TRBV7-9	TRBJ2-3	17	TGTGCCAGCAGCTTAATTGTTGGGGGAGAGGGCACAGATACGCAGTATTTT	CASSLIVGGEGTDTQYF
few	.	TRBV7-2	TRBJ1-3	17	TGTGCCAGCAGCTCTATACCACCCCCCAAAATTGGAAACACCATATATTTT	CASSSIPPPKIGNTIYF
.	TRBD2	TRBV9	TRBJ2-5	15	TGTGCCAGCAGCGCGTATCTAGCGGGAGCCGAGACCCAGTACTTC	CASSAYLAGAETQYF
many	TRBD2	TRBV20-1	TRBJ2-5	14	TGCAGTGCCCGGGGACTAGCGGGAGGGGAGACCCAGTACTTC	CSARGLAGGETQYF
.	.	TRBV3-1	TRBJ1-3	17	TGTGCCAGCAGCCAAGACCCCTTTGGGGCTTATGGAAACACCATATATTTT	CASSQDPFGAYGNTIYF
few	TRBD1	TRBV29-1	TRBJ1-5	13	TGCAGCGTTAAACAGGGGGGGAATCAGCCCCAGCATTTT	CSVKQGGNQPQHF
many	TRBD1	TRBV5-1	TRBJ2-7	17	TGCGCCAGCAGCTTGGTAGCAGGGGGCGCGGGATTCTACGAGCAGTACTTC	CASSLVAGGAGFYEQYF
many	TRBD1	TRBV12-3/TRBV12-4	TRBJ1-1	13	TGTGCCAGCAGTTTCCAGGGGGGGTTGGTAGCTTTCTTT	CASSFQGGLVAFF
few	.	TRBV29-1	TRBJ2-7	12	TGCAGCGTTAGGGATAGTGCCCCCGAGCAGTACTTC	CSVRDSAPEQYF
many	TRBD2	TRBV20-1	TRBJ2-7	14	TGCAGTGCTAAGACTAGCGGGAGGCTCTACGAGCAGTACTTC	CSAKTSGRLYEQYF
many	TRBD1	TRBV12-3/TRBV12-4	TRBJ2-2	16	TGTGCCAGCAGCTTAGCAACAGGGGTTAACACCGGGGAGCTGTTTTTT	CASSLATGVNTGELFF
.	TRBD1	TRBV3-1	TRBJ2-6	18	TGTGCCAGCAGCCCCGGGACAGGGGGTAACTCTGGGGCCAACGTCCTGACTTTC	CASSPGTGGNSGANVLTF
many	TRBD1	TRBV5-1	TRBJ2-7	13	TGCGCCAGCAGCTGGGGGACAGGGAACGAGCAGTACTTC	CASSWGTGNEQYF
many	TRBD2	TRBV27	TRBJ2-3	16	TGTGCCAGCAGTTTAATAGCGGGGGGACCCACAGATACGCAGTATTTT	CASSLIAGGPTDTQYF
many	.	TRBV18	TRBJ2-4	13	TGTGCCAGCTCACCACCGGAGGCTAGCATTCAGTACTTC	CASSPPEASIQYF
many	TRBD2	TRBV7-2	TRBJ2-7	16	TGTGCCAGCAGCGAGTCCGGGACGATCTTCGGGGGGAAGCAGTACTTC	CASSESGTIFGGKQYF
many	.	TRBV11-2	TRBJ2-2	14	TGTGCCAGCAGCTTAGATGTGGGGGCCGGGGAGCTGTTTTTT	CASSLDVGAGELFF
many	TRBD2	TRBV10-3	TRBJ2-7	15	TGTGCCATCAGTGCAAGCGGGAGTCAGGCCTACGAGCAGTACTTC	CAISASGSQAYEQYF
.	.	TRBV6-5	TRBJ1-3	17	TGTGCCAGCAGTACTCGGACGGCCGGCCTTTTCGGAAACACCATATATTTT	CASSTRTAGLFGNTIYF
once	TRBD1	TRBV19	TRBJ1-6	16	TGTGCCAGTAGTATTGGTCCGGGACAGCTTAATTCACCCCTCCACTTT	CASSIGPGQLNSPLHF
many	.	TRBV3-1	TRBJ2-5	16	TGTGCCAGCAGCCAAGATCCCCCAGGGAACCAAGAGACCCAGTACTTC	CASSQDPPGNQETQYF
few	TRBD2	TRBV4-1	TRBJ2-1	16	TGCGCCAGCAGCCAAGTGGGGCGGGAGCTGGGCAATGAGCAGTTCTTC	CASSQVGRELGNEQFF
few	TRBD1	TRBV4-1	TRBJ2-7	19	TGCGCCAGCAGCCGCCCGGGACAGGGGCCCACAACTCGGGGCTACGAGCAGTACTTC	CASSRPGQGPTTRGYEQYF
many	TRBD2	TRBV3-1	TRBJ2-7	16	TGTGCCAGCAGCCCCCTCGTCGCTAGCGGGACCTACGAGCAGTACTTC	CASSPLVASGTYEQYF